This T cell receptor (beta chain) was recovered during a study of blood T cell repertoires in COVID-19 (dated by TCRdb to the early 2020s). For context, the study as a whole: Collaborator samples came from the United States, Italy and Spain and covered acute and convalescent phases of COVID-19. The prospective study material was composed of cDNA or gDNA derived from T cells, B-cell-depleted T cells, or PBMCs. Subjects who had been exposed to COVID-19, were actively infected with it, or had recovered from it provided the deeply sampled blood TCRbeta repertoires that made up the dataset. The repertoires were released in a freely available public database intended as a resource for research on the immune response to SARS-CoV-2. Samples were obtained from the ongoing ImmuneRACE study (first 160 participants) and from 1,254 subjects provided by 6 global collaborators. Sample metadata almost always included a de-identified subject ID, COVID-19 status, age in years and sex. HLA class I and class II types, where available, came from metadata supplied by the sample provider rather than from assay-based typing.

TCRbeta CDR3 regions were amplified from genomic DNA by means of the immunoSEQ Assay, a bias-controlled multiplex PCR. As for the original processing: The number of nucleated cells in each sample was estimated by amplification of reference gene primers within the assay. Sequence reads were collapsed and filtered to measure the absolute abundance of every unique TCRbeta CDR3 rearrangement. For each sample, productive Simpson clonality was calculated as the square root of Simpson's diversity index over productive rearrangements. Imported from immuneACCESS, the table was reduced by TCRdb to in-frame sequences with V and J called. These copies leave out some clones; in studies compared against another copy, an unresolved V gene accounts for under half, and the cause of the remainder is not known. V and J calls and clone size follow that table, whereas D and trimming were derived from the DNA. The table for this sample lists a few hundred thousand clones; 80% to 85% of them were counted only once. The ten largest make up 3% of the sample.

In regard to this clone: This clone's antigen is unknown. Per-nucleotide qualities are absent, and no much larger clonotype sits a single base away.

The cysteine opens and the phenylalanine closes a CDR3 of 11 amino acids. Only the CDR3 part of the read is kept: 33 bases, read in frame from the first base. Based on the germline V gene (reference sequence), the CDR1 and CDR2 sequences are DFQATT and SNEGSKA. V has 3 bases trimmed and J has 17 bases trimmed; junction bases matching no gene number 5. A second Seattle source provided samples from volunteer blood donors who had recovered from COVID-19. The collaborating institutions used their own protocols to collect whole blood in K2EDTA tubes. For TCRbeta analysis, collaborators shipped samples in one of three forms: frozen whole blood, isolated PBMCs, or DNA extracted from either of those sample types. What the research found in general, with its limitations: How much clinical and demographic metadata was included differed by source and by participant, and the metadata was provided uncurated.

The receptor was derived from a woman in her 30s who had recovered from COVID-19. The receptor chain draws on TRBV20-1 and TRBJ1-4, and 11 junction bases match TRBD1. The sample taken for sequencing was peripheral blood. The nucleotide sequence is given as TGCAGTGCTAGTCCGGGGACAGGGGGTTTTTTT. This codes for CSASPGTGGFF.